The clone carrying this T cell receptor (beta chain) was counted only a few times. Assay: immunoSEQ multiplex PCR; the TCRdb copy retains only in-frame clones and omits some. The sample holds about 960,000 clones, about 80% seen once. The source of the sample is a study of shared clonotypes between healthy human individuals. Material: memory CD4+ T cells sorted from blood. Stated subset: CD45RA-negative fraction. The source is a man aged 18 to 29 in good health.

CDR3 DNA: TGTGCCACCAGCGGCAGACTGAACACTGAAGCTTTCTTT. Its protein product is CATSGRLNTEAFF. The chain uses TRBV15 and TRBJ1-1; D is unresolved. From germline, CDR1 is LNHNV and CDR2 YYDKDF (reference sequence). Trimming left V 5 bases short and J 0 bases short, with 7 bases between. This CDR3 is built from 13 residues.